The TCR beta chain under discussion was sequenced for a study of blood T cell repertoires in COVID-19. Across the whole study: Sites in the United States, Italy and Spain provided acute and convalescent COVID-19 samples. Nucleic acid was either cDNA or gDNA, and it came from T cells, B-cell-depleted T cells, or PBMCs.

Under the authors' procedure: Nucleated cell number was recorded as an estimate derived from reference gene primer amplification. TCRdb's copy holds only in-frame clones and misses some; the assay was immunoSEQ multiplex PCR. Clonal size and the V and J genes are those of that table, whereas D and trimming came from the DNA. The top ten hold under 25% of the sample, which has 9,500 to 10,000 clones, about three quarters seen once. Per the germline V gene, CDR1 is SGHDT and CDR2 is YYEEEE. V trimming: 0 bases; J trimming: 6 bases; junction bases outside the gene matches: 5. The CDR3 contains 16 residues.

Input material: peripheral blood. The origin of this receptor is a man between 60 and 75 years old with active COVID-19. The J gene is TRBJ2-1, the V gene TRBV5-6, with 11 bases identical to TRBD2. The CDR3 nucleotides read TGTGCCAGCAGCTTGGAACTAGCGGGAGCCTCCAATGAGCAGTTCTTC. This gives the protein CASSLELAGASNEQFF.